What follows are 17 T cell receptor beta chains derived from one specimen sequenced in a study of read filtering for tumor transcriptome and immune sequencing. From approximately 430 ng of RNA, a library with molecular barcoded alpha/delta and beta/gamma adaptors was made. TCRdb re-called the reads with MiXCR, one entry per CDR3 protein. The profile covers roughly 93,000 distinct CDR3 sequences, with around a fifth appearing a single time and roughly an eighth taken by the ten largest. The sample taken for sequencing was a population of CD138-negative cells sorted from bone marrow. The receptors derive from a donor aged 40 or older with multiple myeloma.

About this clonotype itself: A far larger clone is one nucleotide away, so this likely arose from a read error. The CDR3 does not close with the conserved phenylalanine or tryptophan, likely indicating a read error. This chain joins TRBV6-6 and TRBJ2-1, with D perhaps assigned TRBD1 or TRBD2 (5 bases each). Trimming took off 5 bases at V and 10 bases at J, with 12 bases between the two ends. The germline CDR1 and CDR2 sequences are MNHNY and SVGAGI (reference sequence). The length of the CDR3 is 12 residues. The CDR3 sequence: CASSTQGVEQFL. CDR3 DNA sequence: TGTGCCAGCAGTACTCAGGGAGTCGAGCAGTTCCTC.

This clonotype was recorded many times. J is TRBJ2-5 and V is TRBV2; D not certain. There are 15 residues in the CDR3. CDR1 and CDR2 (germline): SNHLY, FYNNEI. The V and J ends lost 6 bases and 2 bases respectively, with 16 bases between them. The CDR3 region is CASSESLGHQETQYF. The CDR3 nucleotides are TGTGCCAGCAGCGAGTCTCTAGGGCATCAAGAGACCCAGTACTTC. The full variable domain, completed using reference TRBV2 and TRBJ2-5, is EPEVTQTPSHQVTQMGQEVILRCVPISNHLYFYWYRQILGQKVEFLVSFYNNEISEKSEIFDDQFSVERPDGSNFTLKIRSTKLEDSAMYFCASSESLGHQETQYFGPGTRLLVL.

This clonotype has just one count. A much more abundant neighbour one base away suggests this may be a read error. Because the CDR3 is missing its conserved closing phenylalanine or tryptophan, this is likely a read error. The gene calls are TRBV7-2 and TRBJ1-4; 7 nucleotides align to TRBD1. This CDR3 is built from 16 residues. V gave up 5 bases and J gave up 5 bases; unmatched junction bases: 11. CDR1 and CDR2 from the germline V gene are SGHTA and FQGNSA. CDR3 region: CTSSKQRDRRNEKLFS. DNA of the CDR3: TGTACCAGCAGCAAGCAACGGGACAGACGGAATGAAAAACTGTTTTCT.

The sample holds many counts of this clonotype. V is TRBV5-6 and J is TRBJ2-6, with D perhaps TRBD2 (5 bases). The germline V gene encodes CDR1 SGHDT and CDR2 YYEEEE. There are 17 residues in the CDR3. V lost 4 bases to trimming and J lost 0 bases, with 14 bases between them. The CDR3 sequence: CASSPLHAGSGANVLTF. The CDR3 DNA follows: TGTGCCAGCAGCCCACTTCACGCGGGCTCTGGGGCCAACGTCCTGACTTTC.

This clonotype was seen at least ten times. The V call is TRBV7-8, the J call TRBJ2-5; no clear D gene. The CDR3 is 14 amino acids. Between the trimmed V and J ends, which lost 4 bases and 12 bases, there was a span of 21 bases. Germline assignment: CDR1 SGHVS and CDR2 FQNEAQ. CDR3: CASSSTSGLHSKYF. As DNA, the CDR3 is TGTGCCAGCAGCTCTACCTCGGGCCTACATTCTAAGTACTTC.

This clonotype appeared many times. The V and J genes are TRBV19 and TRBJ2-7, with TRBD2 as a possible D gene (6 bases). Germline assignment: CDR1 LNHDA and CDR2 SQIVND (reference sequence). Trimming cost V 3 bases and J 6 bases, with 12 bases left between them. The CDR3 has 13 amino acids. CDR3 nucleotides: TGTGCCAGTAGTATCGGAGGGGACGGCGAGCAGTACTTC. Translation: CASSIGGDGEQYF.

This clonotype was counted many times. The genes are TRBV28 and TRBJ2-2; a weak D match, TRBD1 (6 bases). The CDR3 totals 13 residues. V dropped 10 bases and J dropped 1 base, with 10 bases sitting between them. Germline V lookup: CDR1 MDHEN, CDR2 SYDVKM. Written as DNA, the CDR3 is TGTGCCACTCCGGGACAGAACACCGGGGAGCTGTTTTTT. This sequence encodes CATPGQNTGELFF.

This clonotype was detected ten times or more. J is TRBJ2-1 and V is TRBV20-1, with a possible D match to TRBD1 (6 bases). Trimming pared 0 bases from V and 2 bases from J, leaving 14 bases between. Germline V gives CDR1 DFQATT, CDR2 SNEGSKA (reference sequence). The CDR3 extends over 16 amino acids. CDR3: CSAREVGTLAYNEQFF. CDR3 coding DNA: TGCAGTGCTAGAGAGGTTGGGACACTGGCCTACAATGAGCAGTTCTTC.

This clonotype was counted a few times. V gene TRBV7-9 combines with J gene TRBJ1-1, with D uncertain. Germline V gene sequence: CDR1 SEHNR, CDR2 FQNEAQ (reference sequence). The CDR3 is made up of 13 amino acids. V lost 3 bases and J 0 bases, leaving 5 bases between the germline ends. Here the CDR3 reads CASSFTVNTEAFF. CDR3 in DNA: TGTGCCAGCAGCTTTACAGTGAACACTGAAGCTTTCTTT.

This clonotype has at least ten counts. This chain links TRBV11-2 with TRBJ1-4; no definite D call. The CDR3 is made up of 12 amino acids. The germline V gene encodes CDR1 SGHAT and CDR2 FQNNGV. Trimming took 3 bases from V and 10 from J, leaving 9 bases between them. CDR3 loop: CASSFPDGKLFF. In DNA form, the CDR3 reads TGTGCCAGCAGCTTCCCGGACGGAAAACTGTTTTTT. The full variable domain, with the rest looked up from reference TRBV11-2 and TRBJ1-4, is EAGVAQSPRYKIIEKRQSVAFWCNPISGHATLYWYQQILGQGPKLLIQFQNNGVVDDSQLPKDRFSAERLKGVDSTLKIQPAKLEDSAVYLCASSFPDGKLFFGSGTQLSVL.

This clonotype was recorded many times. The V gene is TRBV6-6, the J gene TRBJ2-7; D is undetermined. The CDR3 sequence is 11 residues long. Germline V lookup: CDR1 MNHNY, CDR2 SVGAGI (reference sequence). The ends were cut back, 7 bases at V and 3 bases at J, with 7 bases in the middle. The CDR3 here is CASTFNYEQYF. CDR3 nucleotides: TGTGCCAGCACTTTCAACTACGAGCAGTACTTC.

V usage is TRBV9 and J usage is TRBJ2-1; D gene ambiguous. Deletions cut 1 base from V and 2 bases from J, with 4 bases between. The germline V gene has CDR1 SGDLS and CDR2 YYNGEE. This CDR3 region has 13 residues. CDR3 in DNA: TGTGCCAGCAGCGTATCCACCTACAATGAGCAGTTCTTC. Amino acid sequence: CASSVSTYNEQFF.

This clonotype was recorded many times. The chain links TRBV18 to TRBJ2-5; 7 bases fit TRBD2. From germline, CDR1 is KGHSH and CDR2 LQKENI. V trimming: 6 bases; J trimming: 4 bases; junction bases outside the gene matches: 5. The CDR3 contains 13 residues. CDR3 bases: TGTGCCAGCTCCGGGGCTAGCGGAGAGACCCAGTACTTC. Its protein product is CASSGASGETQYF.

In the case of this clonotype: This sequence may be a read error, since a much larger clone differs from it by one base. V is TRBV10-3 and J is TRBJ2-3, with TRBD2 matching 10 bases. V lost 6 bases, J lost 5 bases, and 2 bases stayed unmatched. This CDR3 comprises 13 residues. Germline loops: CDR1 ENHRY, CDR2 SYGVKD. CDR3 coding DNA: TGTGCCATCAGCAGCGGGAGGGTAGATACGCAGTATTTT. Protein product: CAISSGRVDTQYF.

This clonotype was found many times. The chain couples TRBV28 to TRBJ1-1; D call uncertain. The germline CDR1 and CDR2 sequences are MDHEN and SYDVKM. Deletions cut 6 bases from V and 1 base from J, with 9 bases between. The CDR3 consists of 13 residues. The CDR3 loop reads CASSLPANTEAFF. The CDR3 DNA reads as TGTGCCAGCAGCCTCCCGGCGAACACTGAAGCTTTCTTT.

This clonotype was seen at least ten times. The V call is TRBV9, the J call TRBJ2-7, with 10 bases matching TRBD1. The V gene's germline CDR1 is SGDLS and CDR2 YYNGEE. CDR3 length equals 16 residues. The trim removed 0 bases at V and 3 bases at J, leaving 6 bases unmatched. The CDR3 nucleotides are TGTGCCAGCAGCGTAGGGGGGACAGGGGACTACTACGAGCAGTACTTC. The encoded protein is CASSVGGTGDYYEQYF.

Details on this clonotype: A read error is possible here, since a much larger clone lies one base away. V gene TRBV24-1 combines with J gene TRBJ2-1, with a possible D match to TRBD1 (6 bases). The CDR3 is made up of 12 amino acids. The germline V gene has CDR1 KGHDR and CDR2 SFDVKD. The chain's CDR3 is CTTSQGPGEQFF. As DNA, the CDR3 is TGTACCACCAGTCAGGGGCCGGGGGAGCAGTTCTTC.